This TCR beta chain was identified in a study of blood T cell repertoires in COVID-19. Study background: Specimens from acute and convalescent COVID-19 originated in the United States, Italy and Spain. PBMCs, B-cell-depleted T cells, or T cells were the source of the cDNA or gDNA that made up the material.

Original processing notes: Reference gene primer amplification gave estimated nucleated cell counts. Profiling relied on immunoSEQ multiplex PCR, and the TCRdb table lists in-frame clones only, not all of them. V, J and clone size reflect that table, while D and trimming were determined from the DNA. Of over 75,000 clones listed, roughly 88% are singletons. With 3 bases removed from V and 2 bases from J, the gap between germline ends came to 14 bases. The V gene's germline CDR1 is SGDLS and CDR2 YYNGEE. The CDR3 is 16 amino acids. The sample consisted of peripheral blood. The V call is TRBV9, the J call TRBJ2-2; tentatively, D is TRBD1 (5 bases). The sequence was collected from a human donor in a cohort sampled during active COVID-19. As DNA, the CDR3 is TGTGCCAGCAGCGCCAGGGTCCGGCTAAACACCGGGGAGCTGTTTTTT. Translated: CASSARVRLNTGELFF.